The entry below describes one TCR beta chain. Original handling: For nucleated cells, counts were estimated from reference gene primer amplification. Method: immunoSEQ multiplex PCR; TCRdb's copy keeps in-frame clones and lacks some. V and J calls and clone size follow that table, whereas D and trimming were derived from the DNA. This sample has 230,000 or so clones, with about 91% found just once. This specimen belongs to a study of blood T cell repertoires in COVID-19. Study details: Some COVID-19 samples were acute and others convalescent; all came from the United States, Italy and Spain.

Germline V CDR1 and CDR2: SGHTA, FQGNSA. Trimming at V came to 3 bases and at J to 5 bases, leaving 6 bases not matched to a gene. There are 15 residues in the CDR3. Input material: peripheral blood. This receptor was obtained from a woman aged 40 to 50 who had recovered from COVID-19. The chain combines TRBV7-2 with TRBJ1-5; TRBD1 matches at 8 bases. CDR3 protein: CASSFQGARDQPQHF. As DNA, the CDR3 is TGTGCCAGCAGCTTTCAGGGGGCGAGGGATCAGCCCCAGCATTTT.